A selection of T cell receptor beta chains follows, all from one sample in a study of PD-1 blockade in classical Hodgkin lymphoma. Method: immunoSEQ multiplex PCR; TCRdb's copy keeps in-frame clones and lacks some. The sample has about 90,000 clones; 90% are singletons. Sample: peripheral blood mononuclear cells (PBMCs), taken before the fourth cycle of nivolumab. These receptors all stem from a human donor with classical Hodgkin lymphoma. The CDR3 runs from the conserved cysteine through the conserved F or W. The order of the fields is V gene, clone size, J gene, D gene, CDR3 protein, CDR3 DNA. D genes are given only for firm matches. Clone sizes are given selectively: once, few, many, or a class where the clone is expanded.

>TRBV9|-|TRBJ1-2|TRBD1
CASSQRGTDQFGYTF
TGTGCCAGCAGCCAGAGGGGGACAGATCAATTTGGCTACACCTTC
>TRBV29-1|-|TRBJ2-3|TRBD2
CSVVRGGARTDTQYF
TGCAGCGTTGTTCGCGGGGGGGCTAGGACAGATACGCAGTATTTT
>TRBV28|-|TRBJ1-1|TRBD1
CASKTSPPTGDTEAFF
TGTGCCAGCAAAACATCCCCCCCGACAGGGGACACTGAAGCTTTCTTT
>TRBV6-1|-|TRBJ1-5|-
CASSESQGGNQPQHF
TGTGCCAGCAGTGAAAGTCAGGGCGGCAATCAGCCCCAGCATTTT
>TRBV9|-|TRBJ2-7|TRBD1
CASSVTGDYEQYF
TGTGCCAGCAGCGTTACAGGGGACTACGAGCAGTACTTC
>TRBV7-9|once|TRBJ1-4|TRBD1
CASSPGDSNEKLFF
TGTGCCAGCAGCCCGGGGGACAGTAATGAAAAACTGTTTTTT
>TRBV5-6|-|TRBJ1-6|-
CASTLAGTYNSPLHF
TGTGCCAGCACCTTAGCAGGGACCTATAATTCACCCCTCCACTTT
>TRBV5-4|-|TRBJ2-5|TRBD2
CASSETSGGAGETQYF
TGTGCCAGCAGCGAGACTAGCGGGGGGGCCGGCGAGACCCAGTACTTC
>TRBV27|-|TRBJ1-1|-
CASSLGGGNTEAFF
TGTGCCAGCAGTTTGGGTGGGGGGAACACTGAAGCTTTCTTT
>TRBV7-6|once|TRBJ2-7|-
CASSQSPTYEQYF
TGTGCCAGCAGCCAGTCACCGACCTACGAGCAGTACTTC
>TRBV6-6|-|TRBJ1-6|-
CASSYSNSPLGSPLHF
TGTGCCAGCAGTTACTCGAACAGCCCATTAGGGTCACCCCTCCACTTT
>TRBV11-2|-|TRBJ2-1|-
CASSLVAEQFF
TGTGCCAGCAGCTTAGTGGCGGAGCAGTTCTTC
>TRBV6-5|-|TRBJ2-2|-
CATLGQRGTGELFF
TGTGCCACCCTGGGCCAACGGGGCACCGGGGAGCTGTTTTTT
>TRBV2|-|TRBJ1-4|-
CASEPGPNEKLFF
TGTGCCAGTGAGCCGGGCCCTAATGAAAAACTGTTTTTT
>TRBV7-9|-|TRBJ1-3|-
CASRRGISGNTIYF
TGTGCCAGCAGACGGGGGATCTCCGGAAACACCATATATTTT
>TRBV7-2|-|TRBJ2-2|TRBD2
CASSPNSGLGVPGELFF
TGTGCCAGCAGCCCTAATAGCGGACTAGGGGTACCCGGGGAGCTGTTTTTT
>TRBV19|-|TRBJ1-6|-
CASDDGTHNSPLHF
TGTGCCAGTGACGATGGGACTCATAATTCACCCCTCCACTTT
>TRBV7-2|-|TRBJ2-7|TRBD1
CASRPRQGSYEQYF
TGTGCCAGCAGACCTAGACAGGGGTCCTACGAGCAGTACTTC
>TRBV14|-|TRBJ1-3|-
CASSQEGTKTSGNTIYF
TGTGCCAGCAGCCAAGAGGGCACCAAAACCTCTGGAAACACCATATATTTT
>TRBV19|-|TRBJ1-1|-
CASRGGNTEAFF
TGTGCCAGTAGAGGGGGGAACACTGAAGCTTTCTTT
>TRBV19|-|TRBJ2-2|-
CASSIRVNTGELFF
TGTGCCAGTAGTATCAGGGTGAACACCGGGGAGCTGTTTTTT
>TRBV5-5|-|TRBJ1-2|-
CASSLARDGKANYGYTF
TGTGCCAGCAGCTTGGCCAGGGACGGGAAAGCTAACTATGGCTACACCTTC
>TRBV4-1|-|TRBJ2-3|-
CASSPPLSTDTQYF
TGCGCCAGCAGCCCCCCGTTAAGCACAGATACGCAGTATTTT
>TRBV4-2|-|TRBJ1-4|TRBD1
CASSQGDRDGEKLFF
TGTGCCAGCAGCCAAGGGGACAGGGATGGTGAAAAACTGTTTTTT
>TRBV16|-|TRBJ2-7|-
CASSQGRFLTYEQYF
TGTGCCAGCAGCCAAGGACGCTTTCTTACCTACGAGCAGTACTTC
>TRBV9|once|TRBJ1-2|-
CASSVEWSSDYGYTF
TGTGCCAGCAGCGTAGAATGGAGCTCCGACTATGGCTACACCTTC
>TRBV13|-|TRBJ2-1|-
CASSLDLPDLFF
TGTGCCAGCAGCTTAGATCTTCCAGATTTGTTCTTC
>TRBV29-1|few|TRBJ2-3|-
CSVESGTISTDTQYF
TGCAGCGTTGAAAGCGGGACAATCAGCACAGATACGCAGTATTTT
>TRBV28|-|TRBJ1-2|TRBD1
CATQGARGYTF
TGTGCCACTCAGGGGGCGCGAGGCTACACCTTC
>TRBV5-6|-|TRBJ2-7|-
CASSFGLPEQYF
TGTGCCAGCAGCTTCGGACTACCCGAGCAGTACTTC
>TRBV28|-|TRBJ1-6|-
CASSGPGVSGSPLHF
TGTGCCAGCAGTGGACCTGGGGTGAGCGGGTCACCCCTCCACTTT
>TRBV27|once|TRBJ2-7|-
CASILAGEQYF
TGTGCCAGCATCTTAGCCGGGGAGCAGTACTTC
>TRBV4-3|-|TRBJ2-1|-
CASSPRHRTDNEQFF
TGCGCCAGCAGCCCTCGACATCGGACCGACAATGAGCAGTTCTTC
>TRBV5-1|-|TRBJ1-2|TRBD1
CASSPSLRQGPFNYGYTF
TGCGCCAGCAGCCCCTCACTTCGACAGGGCCCCTTTAACTATGGCTACACCTTC
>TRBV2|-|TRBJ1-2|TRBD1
CATRTGNGYTF
TGTGCCACCCGGACAGGGAACGGCTACACCTTC
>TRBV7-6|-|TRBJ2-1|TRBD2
CASSLLLAGGDEQFF
TGTGCCAGCAGCTTGTTGCTAGCGGGGGGTGATGAGCAGTTCTTC
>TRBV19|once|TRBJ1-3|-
CASSRRGSGNTIYF
TGTGCCAGTAGCAGACGCGGCTCTGGAAACACCATATATTTT
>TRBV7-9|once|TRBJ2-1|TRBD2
CASRLLAGDGNEQFF
TGTGCCAGCAGGTTATTAGCGGGGGATGGCAATGAGCAGTTCTTC
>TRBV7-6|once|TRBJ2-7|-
CASSSKPQGIYEQYF
TGTGCCAGCAGCTCCAAGCCACAGGGTATCTACGAGCAGTACTTC
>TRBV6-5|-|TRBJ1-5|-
CASSTALSNQPQHF
TGTGCCAGCAGCACAGCACTGAGCAATCAGCCCCAGCATTTT
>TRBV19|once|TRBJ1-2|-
CASGKRDYGYTF
TGTGCCAGTGGCAAACGCGACTATGGCTACACCTTC
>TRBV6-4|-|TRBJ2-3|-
CASSDSGRGTDTQYF
TGTGCCAGCAGTGACTCGGGTAGAGGGACAGATACGCAGTATTTT
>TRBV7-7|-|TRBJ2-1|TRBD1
CASSLTALGQGKNEQFF
TGTGCCAGCAGCTTAACTGCATTGGGACAGGGTAAAAATGAGCAGTTCTTC
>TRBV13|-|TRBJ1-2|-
CASSLMAGRRSGYTF
TGTGCCAGCAGCTTAATGGCAGGAAGAAGGTCTGGCTACACCTTC
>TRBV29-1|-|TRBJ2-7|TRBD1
CSVEGQGREQYF
TGCAGCGTGGAGGGACAGGGGAGAGAGCAGTACTTC
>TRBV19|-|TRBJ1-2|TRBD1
CASSLGTDRGSSGYTF
TGTGCCAGTAGTTTAGGAACGGACAGGGGATCGTCGGGCTACACCTTC
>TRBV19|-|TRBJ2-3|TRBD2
CASSLLAGGRTDTQYF
TGTGCCAGTAGCCTGCTAGCGGGGGGTAGGACAGATACGCAGTATTTT
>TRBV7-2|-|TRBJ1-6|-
CASSLRGWSSPLHF
TGTGCCAGCAGCTTAAGGGGTTGGAGTTCACCCCTCCACTTT
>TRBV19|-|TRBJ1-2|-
CASRFTGLNHYGYTF
TGTGCCAGTAGGTTCACAGGGTTGAATCACTATGGCTACACCTTC
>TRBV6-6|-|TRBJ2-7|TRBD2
CASNLGGLAFYEQYF
TGTGCCAGCAACTTAGGGGGACTAGCTTTTTACGAGCAGTACTTC
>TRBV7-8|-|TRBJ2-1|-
CASSPSGSYNEQFF
TGTGCCAGCAGCCCTTCCGGCTCCTACAATGAGCAGTTCTTC
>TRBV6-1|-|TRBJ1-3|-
CASSGGVGSKAIYF
TGTGCCAGCAGTGGGGGCGTAGGGTCGAAGGCCATATATTTT
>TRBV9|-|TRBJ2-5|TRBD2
CASSVVAGGSGETQYF
TGTGCCAGCAGCGTAGTGGCGGGGGGCTCGGGAGAGACCCAGTACTTC